Presented here are 21 T cell receptor beta chains from one specimen sequenced in a study of vaccination effects on CD4 cells after COVID-19. Isolating CD4+ T cells followed approximately 10 days of culture. The person had a PCR-confirmed SARS-CoV-2 infection during March to December 2020. All participants had two doses of either the BNT162b2 or mRNA-1273 vaccine. The repertoire was sequenced with immunoSEQ multiplex PCR; TCRdb's copy has only in-frame clones and lacks some. This table has tens of thousands of clones, 75% appearing once. No antigen is known for these receptors. The source was CD4+ T cells from PBMCs cultured without peptide, collected after COVID-19 vaccination. The receptors come from a human donor who had a prior SARS-CoV-2 infection.

The chain is built from TRBV19 and TRBJ2-3, with 10 bases identical to TRBD2. In germline, CDR1 is LNHDA, CDR2 SQIVND (reference sequence). After removal of 2 bases from V and 1 base from J, the junction contained 6 bases not matched to a gene. CDR3 length: 17 amino acids. In DNA, the CDR3 is TGTGCCAGTAGTATACGACTAGCGGGTTACCGCACAGATACGCAGTATTTT. It translates to CASSIRLAGYRTDTQYF.

The chain couples TRBV30 to TRBJ2-7; D gene uncertain. Per the germline V gene, CDR1 is GTSNPN and CDR2 is SVGIG (reference sequence). This CDR3 region has 13 residues. The V and J ends lost 2 bases and 2 bases respectively, with 10 bases between them. CDR3 amino acids: CAWSSPATYEQYF. CDR3 in DNA: TGTGCCTGGAGTTCCCCGGCGACCTACGAGCAGTACTTC.

This chain joins TRBV4-1 and TRBJ1-1; the D is unclear. The CDR3 runs to 14 residues. V was trimmed by 0 bases and J by 6 bases, leaving 11 bases between them. Germline V gene sequence: CDR1 MGHRA, CDR2 YSYEKL. Written as DNA, the CDR3 is TGCGCCAGCAGCCAAGACGATATTATTCCTGAAGCTTTCTTT. It codes for CASSQDDIIPEAFF.

V and J are TRBV12-5 and TRBJ2-5, with 7 bases fitting TRBD2. Trimming removed 7 bases from V and 2 bases from J; junction bases left unmatched: 7. The germline V gene encodes CDR1 LGHNT and CDR2 FRNRAP. The CDR3 contains 14 residues. The CDR3 loop is CASAPREVQETQYF. The DNA for the CDR3 is TGTGCTAGTGCCCCCCGGGAGGTTCAAGAGACCCAGTACTTC. Drawing the rest from reference TRBV12-5 and TRBJ2-5, the complete variable domain is DARVTQTPRHKVTEMGQEVTMRCQPILGHNTVFWYRQTMMQGLELLAYFRNRAPLDDSGMPKDRFSAEMPDATLATLKIQPSEPRDSAVYFCASAPREVQETQYFGPGTRLLVL.

This chain connects TRBV2 to TRBJ2-5; D might be TRBD1 (6 bases). CDR3 size: 14 residues. V was shortened by 1 base and J by 7 bases, with 13 bases between the two germline ends. Germline-derived CDR1 and CDR2 are SNHLY and FYNNEI. The DNA of the CDR3 is TGTGCCAGCAGTGAAGTCAACAGGGTGTGGACCCAGTACTTC. It yields the protein CASSEVNRVWTQYF. Based on the CDR3 plus reference TRBV2 and TRBJ2-5, the full variable domain is EPEVTQTPSHQVTQMGQEVILRCVPISNHLYFYWYRQILGQKVEFLVSFYNNEISEKSEIFDDQFSVERPDGSNFTLKIRSTKLEDSAMYFCASSEVNRVWTQYFGPGTRLLVL.

The chain uses TRBV2 and TRBJ2-7, with D unresolved. CDR3 length: 12 amino acids. V dropped 1 base and J dropped 4 bases, with 5 bases sitting between them. Germline assignment: CDR1 SNHLY and CDR2 FYNNEI. The CDR3 here is CASSEDGYEQYF. The DNA of the CDR3 is TGTGCCAGCAGTGAAGACGGGTACGAGCAGTACTTC.

This chain uses TRBV4-1 with TRBJ1-1; D is possibly TRBD1 (5 bases). Between the trimmed V and J ends, which lost 1 base and 10 bases, there was a span of 13 bases. There are 13 residues in the CDR3. Germline values: CDR1 MGHRA, CDR2 YSYEKL. The CDR3 loop reads CASSQGTSLGAFF. In nucleotides, the CDR3 is TGCGCCAGCAGCCAAGGGACATCGCTTGGAGCTTTCTTT.

The chain employs TRBV12-3 or TRBV12-4 and TRBJ1-1, with 12 bases that match TRBD1. The V gene end was trimmed by 7 bases and the J gene end by 11 bases; junction bases not matched to a gene: 8. CDR3 length: 13 amino acids. DNA for the CDR3: TGTGCCAGCACCGGGACAGGGGGCCGTGAGGCTTTCTTT. Translated: CASTGTGGREAFF.

This chain joins TRBV30 and TRBJ1-6; D is perhaps TRBD1 (5 bases). Trimming stripped 1 base from V and 8 bases from J, with 15 bases between. CDR3 length: 15 residues. Germline loops: CDR1 GTSNPN, CDR2 SVGIG (reference sequence). This chain's CDR3 is CAWSGQRGIYSPLHF. The CDR3 DNA follows: TGTGCCTGGAGTGGGCAGCGGGGGATCTATTCACCCCTCCACTTT. Full variable domain (outside the CDR3, taken from reference TRBV30 and TRBJ1-6): SQTIHQWPATLVQPVGSPLSLECTVEGTSNPNLYWYRQAAGRGLQLLFYSVGIGQISSEVPQNLSASRPQDRQFILSSKKLLLSDSGFYLCAWSGQRGIYSPLHFGNGTRLTVT.

The chain couples TRBV5-5 to TRBJ2-5; 7 bases fit TRBD1. The CDR3 totals 14 residues. CDR1 SGHKS and CDR2 YYEKEE come from the germline V gene (reference sequence). The J segment lost 5 bases and the V segment lost 0 bases, leaving 4 bases of the junction unmatched. The CDR3 sequence is CASSLVEGAETQYF. The CDR3 nucleotides read TGTGCCAGCAGCTTGGTAGAGGGGGCGGAGACCCAGTACTTC.

For the CDR3, the DNA is TGTGCCACCAGTGACTGGACACTCGCACATGGCTACACCTTC. As protein: CATSDWTLAHGYTF. V usage is TRBV24-1 and J usage is TRBJ1-2; weak D call: TRBD1 (5 bases). The CDR3 runs to 14 residues. V was trimmed by 4 bases and J by 6 bases, leaving 14 bases between them. Germline CDR1 KGHDR, CDR2 SFDVKD.

The count of this clone is one. This chain connects TRBV4-1 to TRBJ2-3; tentative D call: TRBD1 (7 bases). V lost 5 bases and J lost 6, with 18 bases in between. Germline V gene lookup returns CDR1 MGHRA and CDR2 YSYEKL. The CDR3 has 15 residues. For the CDR3, the DNA is TGCGCCAGCAGCGATTTACCACAGGGGAGGGATACGCAGTATTTT. As protein: CASSDLPQGRDTQYF.

This sequence joins TRBV2 and TRBJ1-4, with a weak D call TRBD1 (5 bases). V lost 0 bases and J 4 bases, leaving 12 bases between the germline ends. Germline V gives CDR1 SNHLY, CDR2 FYNNEI. The CDR3 has 16 residues. The CDR3 nucleotides are TGTGCCAGCAGTGAAGCGAGGCGGGACGGTAATGAAAAACTGTTTTTT. It is translated as CASSEARRDGNEKLFF.

The chain is built from TRBV5-4 and TRBJ2-3; 9 nucleotides agree with TRBD1. V lost 3 bases, J lost 3 bases, and 2 bases stayed unmatched. CDR3 length: 14 residues. Looked up from germline, CDR1 is SGHNT and CDR2 is YYREEE (reference sequence). DNA for the CDR3: TGTGCCAGCAGCTGGGACAGGGCGACAGATACGCAGTATTTT. Protein: CASSWDRATDTQYF.

This clone has just a few counts. This chain uses TRBV19 with TRBJ2-7; 7 bases match TRBD2. The CDR3 totals 13 residues. Trimming cost V 3 bases and J 7 bases; bases outside gene matches: 6. The germline V gene has CDR1 LNHDA and CDR2 SQIVND (reference sequence). CDR3 in amino acids: CASSIPGGTEQYF. The CDR3 DNA sequence: TGTGCCAGTAGTATCCCGGGGGGAACGGAGCAGTACTTC. The full variable domain, rest sourced from reference TRBV19 and TRBJ2-7, is DGGITQSPKYLFRKEGQNVTLSCEQNLNHDAMYWYRQDPGQGLRLIYYSQIVNDFQKGDIAEGYSVSREKKESFPLTVTSAQKNPTAFYLCASSIPGGTEQYFGPGTRLTVT.

This clone has more than one count but fewer than ten. The chain combines TRBV6-5 with TRBJ1-6; D may be TRBD1 (5 bases). V shed 3 bases and J shed 6 bases, with 9 bases lying between them. The CDR3 length is 14 residues. Germline V lookup: CDR1 MNHEY, CDR2 SVGAGI. This chain's CDR3 is CASSYWGPNSPLHF. The DNA of the CDR3 is TGTGCCAGCAGTTATTGGGGCCCTAATTCACCCCTCCACTTT.

The CDR3 is CASSPLAGGVAEQFF. The CDR3 bases are TGTGCCAGCAGCCCACTGGCGGGGGGCGTGGCTGAGCAGTTCTTC. The genes are TRBV5-6 and TRBJ2-1, with 8 bases that match TRBD2. The CDR3 has 15 residues. V was pared by 4 bases and J by 9 bases, with 12 bases of the junction left unmatched. Germline V gene sequence: CDR1 SGHDT, CDR2 YYEEEE.

This clone showed up just once. The chain is built from TRBV5-8 and TRBJ2-3, with D possibly TRBD1 on 6 matching bases. The ends were cut back, 4 bases at V and 2 bases at J, with 14 bases in the middle. Germline V gene lookup returns CDR1 SGHTS and CDR2 YDEGEE. This CDR3 is 15 amino acids long. The CDR3 sequence is CASSQTGQNTDTQYF. In DNA form, the CDR3 reads TGTGCCAGCAGCCAAACGGGACAAAACACAGATACGCAGTATTTT.

The rearrangement joins TRBV18 to TRBJ2-5; D unclear. The CDR3 is 14 residues long. The V end was cut by 6 bases, the J end by 7 bases, with 18 bases between. CDR1 KGHSH and CDR2 LQKENI come from the germline V gene. The CDR3 DNA sequence: TGTGCCAGCTCGGCGGACCGGCTCGGATTGACCCAGTACTTC. Its translation is CASSADRLGLTQYF.

This chain uses TRBV7-2 with TRBJ1-1; 7 positions match TRBD1. The ends lost 1 base at V and 5 bases at J; junction bases unmatched: 4. The CDR3 consists of 14 residues. Per germline, CDR1 SGHTA and CDR2 FQGNSA. The CDR3 loop reads CASSLGAGGTEAFF. CDR3 coding DNA: TGTGCCAGCAGCTTAGGGGCAGGGGGGACTGAAGCTTTCTTT.

The chain employs TRBV11-3 and TRBJ2-7; TRBD2 matches at 8 bases. The V and J ends lost 0 bases and 0 bases, in that order; junction bases with no gene match: 10. The CDR3 covers 18 residues. Per germline, CDR1 SGHNT and CDR2 YENEEA. CDR3 sequence: CASSLEEVGTSISYEQYF. The CDR3 bases are TGTGCCAGCAGCTTAGAGGAGGTCGGGACTAGTATCTCCTACGAGCAGTACTTC.